This is a list of T cell receptor beta chains from one sample in a study of T-cell memory formation after mild COVID-19. TCRdb reprocessed the 5' RACE reads with MiXCR, giving one entry per CDR3 protein. The table lists hundreds of thousands of distinct CDR3 sequences, 12% to 15% of them singletons. Sequences were obtained from PBMCs or a T cell subset sorted from them (not recorded which). The receptors originated from a man between 18 and 29 years old who had mild COVID-19 (a few samples of this study predate the infection). Cell type and time point are not known. CDR3s include the opening cysteine and the closing phenylalanine or tryptophan. Fields, in order: J gene, V gene, CDR3 length, clone size, D gene, CDR3 DNA, CDR3 protein. A D gene is named only where the DNA matches it firmly. Part of the rows lack a size; the others show once, few, many or a class for expanded clones.

>TRBJ2-3|TRBV7-2|17|many|TRBD2
TGTGCCAGCAGCACCCGACTAGCGGGGGATCGCACAGATACGCAGTATTTT
CASSTRLAGDRTDTQYF
>TRBJ2-3|TRBV18|14|.|.
TGTGCCAGCTCACCAACGCAGCACGATGGTACGCAGTATTTT
CASSPTQHDGTQYF
>TRBJ2-3|TRBV6-2/TRBV6-3|14|few|.
TGTGCCAGCAGTTACTCGCCTAGCTCAGATACGCAGTATTTT
CASSYSPSSDTQYF
>TRBJ2-2|TRBV4-3|16|.|.
TGCGCCAGCAGCCAAGAACACCGCCCGAGGACCGGGGAGCTGTTTTTT
CASSQEHRPRTGELFF
>TRBJ2-2|TRBV12-3/TRBV12-4|14|.|.
TGTGCCAGCAGTCCGGTCGGGGTTGGAGGGGAGCTGTTTTTT
CASSPVGVGGELFF
>TRBJ2-7|TRBV3-1|14|few|TRBD1
TGTGCCAGCAGCTTGGAGACAGGGTCCTACGAGCAGTACTTC
CASSLETGSYEQYF
>TRBJ2-5|TRBV20-1|15|few|TRBD2
TGCAGTGCTAGAAATAGCGGGGGGGCCGGAGAGACCCAGTACTTC
CSARNSGGAGETQYF
>TRBJ1-1|TRBV6-2/TRBV6-3|12|few|TRBD1
TGTGCCAGCAGTGCAGGGGGCACTGAAGCTTTCTTT
CASSAGGTEAFF
>TRBJ2-5|TRBV4-1|16|.|TRBD1
TGCGCCAGCAGCCAAAGGGGGACAGGGGTTTGGGAGACCCAGTACTTC
CASSQRGTGVWETQYF
>TRBJ1-2|TRBV20-1|10|few|.
TGCAGTGCCGCGGGGCAAGGCTACACCTTC
CSAAGQGYTF
>TRBJ2-5|TRBV5-1|13|few|.
TGCGCCAGCTTGGCGGACGGGATGGAGACCCAGTACTTC
CASLADGMETQYF
>TRBJ1-5|TRBV7-2|13|many|.
TGTGCCAGCAGCAGGAGCAGCAATCAGCCCCAGCATTTT
CASSRSSNQPQHF
>TRBJ2-4|TRBV4-3|15|many|.
TGCGCCAGCAGCCAAAATACCGGGTCCGGAAACATTCAGTACTTC
CASSQNTGSGNIQYF
>TRBJ2-2|TRBV20-1|12|few|.
TGCAGTGCCCAGGGGCACACCGGGGAGCTGTTTTTT
CSAQGHTGELFF
>TRBJ2-4|TRBV7-2|17|many|TRBD1
TGTGCCAGCAGCTTAGCGCAGGGACAGGGGGCCAAAAACATTCAGTACTTC
CASSLAQGQGAKNIQYF
>TRBJ2-2|TRBV27|15|.|TRBD1
TGTGCCAGCTGGTCCCGGACAGGGAACACCGGGGAGCTGTTTTTT
CASWSRTGNTGELFF
>TRBJ2-7|TRBV9|14|.|.
TGTGCCAGCAGCGTGGGTGGAGGGACGCACGAGCAGTACTTC
CASSVGGGTHEQYF
>TRBJ1-4|TRBV7-2|13|.|.
TGTGCCAGCAGCTTCCCAGGAGAGGGAAAACTGTTTTTT
CASSFPGEGKLFF
>TRBJ2-1|TRBV24-1|11|many|.
TGTGCCACCAGTGATTTGACGGAGCAGTTCTTC
CATSDLTEQFF
>TRBJ2-3|TRBV5-1|17|few|TRBD2
TGCGCCAGCAGCTTGGGGGCACTAGCGGGGACCACAGATACGCAGTATTTT
CASSLGALAGTTDTQYF